This T cell receptor (beta chain) was captured by sequencing in a study of T cell responses to AZD1222 COVID-19 vaccine. Findings of the study overall: Just six AZD1222 recipients were seropositive at baseline. Targets within unmutated variant regions were reportedly found for nearly half of spike-specific TCRs.

Per germline, CDR1 SGHRS and CDR2 YFSETQ. This CDR3 comprises 15 residues. Trimming shortened V by 4 bases and J by 2 bases, and 13 bases separated the two germline ends. Method: immunoSEQ multiplex PCR; TCRdb's copy keeps in-frame clones and lacks some. The table has 100,000 to 150,000 clones, about 86% seen once. With regard to this clone: The antigen is undetermined.

Combined were second doses at about 4 or about 12 weeks. The source is an adult who received the AZD1222 COVID-19 vaccine. The material was peripheral blood, obtained 28 days after the second AZD1222 dose. The chain couples TRBV5-1 to TRBJ1-3; weak D call: TRBD1 (5 bases). The CDR3 nucleotides are TGCGCCAGCAGCCCGCTAACAGGAACTGGAAACACCATATATTTT. This gives the protein CASSPLTGTGNTIYF.